This T cell receptor (beta chain) was identified during a study of blood T cells in healthy people across ages. Findings and caveats of the study: Donors of long life had a larger count of naive CD4+ cells and greater diversity than aged donors.

For the second PCR, which ran for about 7 to 11 cycles, a sample-barcoded 5' primer and a J-beta primer mix were used. TCRdb called the 5' RACE reads again in MiXCR, with one record for every CDR3 protein. The table records about 1,600,000 distinct CDR3 sequences, 42% of them present only once. This CDR3 region has 12 residues. CDR1 and CDR2 from the germline V gene are MNHEY and SMNVEV (reference sequence). V lost 10 bases, J lost 5 bases, and 3 bases stayed unmatched. To note about this clonotype: Its antigen is currently unknown.

The chain employs TRBV27 and TRBJ2-1; 9 bases are a match to TRBD1. What was sequenced was blood. The sequence was obtained from a woman between 18 and 29 years old in good health. As DNA, the CDR3 is TGTGCCAACGGGACAGGGAACAATGAGCAGTTCTTC. It yields the protein CANGTGNNEQFF.